The sequence of this T cell receptor beta chain was determined in a study of blood T cell repertoires in COVID-19. Study overall: Samples representing acute and convalescent COVID-19 were sourced from the United States, Italy and Spain. The analysed material was cDNA or gDNA that came from T cells, B-cell-depleted T cells, or PBMCs.

This CDR3 spans 15 amino acids. V dropped 3 bases and J dropped 7; count of bases not matched to a gene: 3. Germline loops: CDR1 SGHNT, CDR2 YYREEE (reference sequence). Per the study methods: Estimated nucleated cell counts came from reference gene primer amplification. Only in-frame clones appear in the TCRdb table, and some are missing; sequencing was by immunoSEQ multiplex PCR. From that table come the V and J calls and clone size; the DNA was used to work out D and trimming. There are 150,000 to 200,000 clones in the sample; 70% to 90% occur only once, and around 2.7% lies in the top ten. Input material: peripheral blood. V and J are TRBV5-4 and TRBJ2-1, with 14 bases matching TRBD2. The receptor was isolated from a man aged 35-49 years with active or convalescent COVID-19. CDR3 sequence reads: CASSSTSGGANEQFF. The DNA of the CDR3 is TGTGCCAGCAGCTCGACTAGCGGGGGGGCTAATGAGCAGTTCTTC.